This passage covers 17 T cell receptor beta chains from one sample sequenced in a study of T cell repertoires in cytomegalovirus infection. TCRdb reanalysed the reads using MiXCR and keeps one entry per CDR3 protein. This table holds about 250,000 distinct CDR3 sequences, approximately 15% found once. The sequenced material came from CD8+ T cells from PBMCs. All receptors come from a human donor in good health (CMV status not recorded). Some clones in this sample may be carry-over from other donors' samples.

This clonotype was counted between two and nine times. The rearrangement joins TRBV5-4 to TRBJ1-2, with TRBD1 matching over 7 bases. The CDR3 sequence is 14 residues long. J gave up 4 bases and V 3 bases, and 6 bases lay outside the gene matches. Looked up from germline, CDR1 is SGHNT and CDR2 is YYREEE (reference sequence). CDR3 bases: TGTGCCAGCAGCTCGACGGACAGGCGCTATGGCTACACCTTC. This translates into CASSSTDRRYGYTF.

This clonotype came up many times. CDR3 bases: TGTGCCAGCAGCTTAGGGGCAGTCCGCGAGCAGTACTTC. It codes for CASSLGAVREQYF. This chain joins TRBV7-2 and TRBJ2-7, with no clear D. The V end lost 1 base, the J end lost 6 bases, and 10 bases lay between the germline ends. Germline V CDR1 and CDR2: SGHTA, FQGNSA. The CDR3 length is 13 residues. The full variable domain, rest sourced from reference TRBV7-2 and TRBJ2-7, is GAGVSQSPSNKVTEKGKDVELRCDPISGHTALYWYRQSLGQGLEFLIYFQGNSAPDKSGLPSDRFSAERTGGSVSTLTIQRTQQEDSAVYLCASSLGAVREQYFGPGTRLTVT.

The gene calls are TRBV6-5 and TRBJ2-1, with 11 nucleotides matching TRBD2. With V trimmed by 1 base and J by 10 bases, 18 bases remained unmatched. CDR3 length: 19 residues. Per germline, CDR1 MNHEY and CDR2 SVGAGI. DNA for the CDR3: TGTGCCAGCAGTTACTTTCCTCCGGGGGGTAGCGGGGGGGCCAGGGAGCAGTTCTTC. Its translation is CASSYFPPGGSGGAREQFF.

This clonotype was detected a few times. J is TRBJ2-3 and V is TRBV14; unclear D gene. The V and J ends lost 6 bases and 2 bases respectively, with 9 bases between them. Germline lookup yields CDR1 SGHDN and CDR2 FVKESK. This CDR3 comprises 13 residues. CDR3 amino acids: CASRSGSTDTQYF. The DNA for the CDR3 is TGTGCCAGCAGATCCGGGTCCACAGATACGCAGTATTTT.

The chain couples TRBV5-1 to TRBJ2-7, with 12 bases identical to TRBD1. This CDR3 contains 14 residues. V dropped 4 bases and J dropped 5; count of bases not matched to a gene: 4. Per germline, CDR1 SGHRS and CDR2 YFSETQ. As DNA, the CDR3 is TGCGCCAGCAGCGGGGGACAGGGGGCAAACGAGCAGTACTTC. Amino acids: CASSGGQGANEQYF.

On this clonotype: Being one base from a much bigger clone, this may be a read error. The genes are TRBV28 and TRBJ2-7, with TRBD2 matching 7 bases. This CDR3 is 15 amino acids long. Germline V CDR1 and CDR2: MDHEN, SYDVKM. The V and J ends lost 8 bases and 2 bases, in that order; junction bases with no gene match: 12. The CDR3 DNA is TGTGCCAGCCGCTTAGCGGGCGCTCTCCCCTACGAGCAGTACTTC. The encoded protein is CASRLAGALPYEQYF.

In this sample, this clonotype turned up many times. The J gene is TRBJ1-1, the V gene TRBV7-6; D unresolved. V was trimmed by 5 bases and J by 7 bases, leaving 17 bases between them. The germline gives CDR1 SGHVS, CDR2 FNYEAQ. This CDR3 has 14 amino acids. DNA of the CDR3: TGTGCCAGCAGCCCTAGTTGGGGATCGGGTGAAGCTTTCTTT. Amino acid sequence: CASSPSWGSGEAFF. Variable domain in full (rest from reference TRBV7-6 and TRBJ1-1): GAGVSQSPRYKVTKRGQDVALRCDPISGHVSLYWYRQALGQGPEFLTYFNYEAQQDKSGLPNDRFSAERPEGSISTLTIQRTEQRDSAMYRCASSPSWGSGEAFFGQGTRLTVV.

There are many counts of this clonotype. This chain connects TRBV4-1 to TRBJ1-6; the D gene is possibly TRBD1 (6 bases). V lost 0 bases and J lost 7, with 10 bases in between. Per the germline V gene, CDR1 is MGHRA and CDR2 is YSYEKL. The CDR3 is 15 amino acids. The CDR3 DNA is TGCGCCAGCAGCCAAGAGTACAGGGCCAATTCACCCCTCCACTTT. Its protein product is CASSQEYRANSPLHF.

This clonotype was detected a few times. V is TRBV19 and J is TRBJ1-4; 8 bases are a match to TRBD1. CDR3 length: 12 amino acids. Germline CDR1 reads LNHDA; CDR2 reads SQIVND (reference sequence). V lost 10 bases and J lost 5; bases outside the gene matches: 3. The CDR3 bases are TGTGCCACTGGACAGGGAAATGAAAAACTGTTTTTT. This codes for CATGQGNEKLFF. Combining the CDR3 with reference TRBV19 and TRBJ1-4 gives the whole variable domain DGGITQSPKYLFRKEGQNVTLSCEQNLNHDAMYWYRQDPGQGLRLIYYSQIVNDFQKGDIAEGYSVSREKKESFPLTVTSAQKNPTAFYLCATGQGNEKLFFGSGTQLSVL.

The chain carries TRBV5-1 and TRBJ2-7, with 11 bases lining up with TRBD2. The germline CDR1 and CDR2 sequences are SGHRS and YFSETQ. The trim removed 0 bases at V and 0 bases at J, leaving 8 bases unmatched. This CDR3 has 18 residues. CDR3 DNA: TGCGCCAGCAGCTTGGCTAGCGGGGGGACCCTGAGCTCCTACGAGCAGTACTTC. This sequence encodes CASSLASGGTLSSYEQYF. The full variable domain, in which reference TRBV5-1 and TRBJ2-7 provide the parts outside the CDR3, is KAGVTQTPRYLIKTRGQQVTLSCSPISGHRSVSWYQQTPGQGLQFLFEYFSETQRNKGNFPGRFSGRQFSNSRSEMNVSTLELGDSALYLCASSLASGGTLSSYEQYFGPGTRLTVT.

The chain has TRBV12-3 or TRBV12-4 and TRBJ2-1; D not certain. Trimming removed 3 bases from V and 2 bases from J, with 11 bases in between. The CDR3 is 15 residues long. In DNA form, the CDR3 reads TGTGCCAGCAGTTTGTACCGTAGCCCCTACAATGAGCAGTTCTTC. Protein sequence: CASSLYRSPYNEQFF.

The V and J genes are TRBV18 and TRBJ2-3, with D maybe TRBD2 (6 bases). Germline CDR1 and CDR2: KGHSH and LQKENI. Trimming cost V 0 bases and J 6 bases, with 7 bases left between them. The CDR3 totals 13 residues. The CDR3 bases are TGTGCCAGCTCACCACCAGGGAGGGATACGCAGTATTTT. This translates into CASSPPGRDTQYF.

For this clonotype: A much more abundant neighbour one base away suggests this may be a read error. V gene TRBV7-2 combines with J gene TRBJ2-3; maybe TRBD1 (5 bases). V lost 4 bases and J 0 bases, leaving 11 bases between the germline ends. From germline, CDR1 is SGHTA and CDR2 FQGNSA. This CDR3 contains 15 residues. CDR3: CASSSRQFSTDTQYF. The CDR3 DNA is TGTGCCAGCAGCTCTAGACAGTTTAGCACAGATACGCAGTATTTT. The whole variable domain, filled in from reference TRBV7-2 and TRBJ2-3, reads GAGVSQSPSNKVTEKGKDVELRCDPISGHTALYWYRQSLGQGLEFLIYFQGNSAPDKSGLPSDRFSAERTGGSVSTLTIQRTQQEDSAVYLCASSSRQFSTDTQYFGPGTRLTVL.

The rearrangement joins TRBV5-1 to TRBJ2-1; perhaps TRBD2 as D (5 bases). CDR3 length: 12 residues. Germline CDR1 reads SGHRS; CDR2 reads YFSETQ. Deletions cut 1 base from V and 9 bases from J, with 8 bases between. CDR3: CASSLLGVEQFF. CDR3 DNA: TGCGCCAGCAGCTTGCTCGGGGTTGAGCAGTTCTTC. Complete variable domain (other parts from reference TRBV5-1 and TRBJ2-1): KAGVTQTPRYLIKTRGQQVTLSCSPISGHRSVSWYQQTPGQGLQFLFEYFSETQRNKGNFPGRFSGRQFSNSRSEMNVSTLELGDSALYLCASSLLGVEQFFGPGTRLTVL.

V and J are TRBV5-1 and TRBJ2-7; TRBD1 is a possible D gene (6 bases). This CDR3 has 15 amino acids. Trimming took off 0 bases at V and 5 bases at J, with 15 bases between the two ends. CDR1 is SGHRS, CDR2 YFSETQ, per germline. This CDR3 reads CASSLDSGAWDEQYF. CDR3 DNA sequence: TGCGCCAGCAGCTTGGATTCAGGGGCCTGGGACGAGCAGTACTTC.

This clonotype was picked up many times. The chain uses TRBV7-6 and TRBJ2-5; D possibly corresponds to TRBD2 (5 bases). The V gene's germline CDR1 is SGHVS and CDR2 FNYEAQ. The CDR3 extends over 15 amino acids. The V end lost 5 bases, the J end lost 5 bases, and 18 bases lay between the germline ends. CDR3 DNA sequence: TGTGCCAGCAGCACTAAGGAGGAGGTGGATGAGACCCAGTACTTC. Protein: CASSTKEEVDETQYF.

V gene TRBV10-3 combines with J gene TRBJ2-7; TRBD1 agrees at 8 bases. Unmatched junction bases numbered 13, after V lost 6 bases and J lost 9 bases. The length of the CDR3 is 14 residues. CDR1 is ENHRY, CDR2 SYGVKD, per germline. The CDR3 nucleotides read TGTGCCATCAGCGACACGGACAGGGCTCCCGGGCAGTACTTC. Translating gives CAISDTDRAPGQYF.